This T cell receptor beta chain was observed in a study of shared clonotypes between healthy human individuals. Broader study findings: As a rule, naive subsets had a larger estimated richness than memory subsets. Only blood samples were collected, and tissue repertoires likely differ. An anticipated effect of sequencing depth on clonotype sharing among donors was recognized.

The study separated CD4+ cells into CD45RA+ naive and CD45RA-negative memory subsets. The data were produced by immunoSEQ multiplex PCR, yet TCRdb's version contains in-frame clones alone and is incomplete. Found here are over a million clones, approximately 96% of them singletons; the top ten hold approximately 1.1%. Germline assignment: CDR1 SGHNT and CDR2 YENEEA. Trimming removed 4 bases from V and 6 bases from J, with 9 bases in between. The CDR3 loop spans 13 amino acids. This clone was recorded once. As yet, its antigen is unknown. This TCR was recovered from a man aged 30 to 39 in good health. The chain recombines TRBV11-3 with TRBJ2-2, with D uncertain. The source material was naive CD4+ T cells sorted from blood. Subset noted: CD45RA+ positively selected. CDR3: CASSSRSAGELFF. The CDR3 DNA reads as TGTGCCAGCAGCTCCCGGTCGGCCGGGGAGCTGTTTTTT.